The 5 T cell receptor beta chains below come from one sample, sequenced in a study of shared clonotypes between healthy human individuals. TCRdb's table, derived via immunoSEQ multiplex PCR, lists solely in-frame clones and lacks some. The sample yields roughly 1,500,000 clones, around 98% seen once. Sequencing was done on a sample of naive CD4+ T cells sorted from blood. Subset given: CD45RA+ positively selected. These receptor sequences come from a young man in good health.

The chain employs TRBV5-4 and TRBJ1-2, with TRBD1 identical over 10 bases. J gave up 2 bases and V 4 bases, and 5 bases lay outside the gene matches. The CDR3 totals 15 residues. CDR1 is SGHNT and CDR2 is YYREEE in the germline V gene (reference sequence). The CDR3 DNA reads TGTGCCAGCAGCCCGACAGGGGGCTGGAACTATGGCTACACCTTC. It codes for CASSPTGGWNYGYTF.

As to this clone: Other DNA sequences within the sample encode an identical CDR3. The chain carries TRBV18 and TRBJ2-1; 13 nucleotides agree with TRBD2. CDR3 length: 16 amino acids. From germline, CDR1 is KGHSH and CDR2 LQKENI. Trimming removed 1 base from V and 6 bases from J; junction bases left unmatched: 3. The CDR3 is CASSPRLAGGLNEQFF. The CDR3 DNA sequence: TGTGCCAGCTCACCACGACTAGCGGGAGGACTCAATGAGCAGTTCTTC.

The rearrangement uses TRBV7-3 and TRBJ2-3; D perhaps matches TRBD1 (5 bases). V was pared by 3 bases and J by 2 bases, with 12 bases between. Germline V gene data show CDR1 as SGHTA and CDR2 as FQGTGA. The CDR3 is made up of 15 amino acids. In DNA form, the CDR3 reads TGTGCCAGCAGCTTGGGCAGGGCCCACACAGATACGCAGTATTTT. The encoded protein is CASSLGRAHTDTQYF.

The rearrangement links TRBV6-1 to TRBJ2-7, with D uncertain. Trimming removed 7 bases at V and 7 bases at J, with 14 bases between. Germline V gene sequence: CDR1 MNHNS, CDR2 SASEGT. This CDR3 spans 12 amino acids. CDR3 residues: CASKVARTEQYF. In DNA, the CDR3 is TGTGCCAGCAAGGTTGCCAGGACGGAGCAGTACTTC.

V usage is TRBV2 and J usage is TRBJ2-1, with unresolved D. V dropped 5 bases and J dropped 0 bases, with 8 bases sitting between them. Germline values: CDR1 SNHLY, CDR2 FYNNEI. The length of the CDR3 is 14 residues. The CDR3 protein is CASSISDSYNEQFF. DNA of the CDR3: TGTGCCAGCAGTATTAGTGACTCCTACAATGAGCAGTTCTTC. Drawing the rest from reference TRBV2 and TRBJ2-1, the complete variable domain is EPEVTQTPSHQVTQMGQEVILRCVPISNHLYFYWYRQILGQKVEFLVSFYNNEISEKSEIFDDQFSVERPDGSNFTLKIRSTKLEDSAMYFCASSISDSYNEQFFGPGTRLTVL.